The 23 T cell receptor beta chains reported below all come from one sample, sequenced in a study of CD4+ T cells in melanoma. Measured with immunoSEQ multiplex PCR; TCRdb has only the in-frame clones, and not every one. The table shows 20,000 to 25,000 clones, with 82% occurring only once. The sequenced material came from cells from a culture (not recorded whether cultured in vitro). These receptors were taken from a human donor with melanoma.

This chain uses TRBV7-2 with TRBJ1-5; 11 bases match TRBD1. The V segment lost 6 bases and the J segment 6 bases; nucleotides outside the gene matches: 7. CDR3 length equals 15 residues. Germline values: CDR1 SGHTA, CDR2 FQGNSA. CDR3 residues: CASSTPDRGRQPQHF. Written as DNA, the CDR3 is TGTGCCAGCAGTACCCCGGACAGGGGGCGTCAGCCCCAGCATTTT.

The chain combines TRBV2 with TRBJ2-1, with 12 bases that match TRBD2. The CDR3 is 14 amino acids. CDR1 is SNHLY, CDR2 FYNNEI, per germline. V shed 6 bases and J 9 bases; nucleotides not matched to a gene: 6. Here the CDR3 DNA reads TGTGCCAGCAGCCGGACTAGCGGGGATGTTGAGCAGTTCTTC. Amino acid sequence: CASSRTSGDVEQFF.

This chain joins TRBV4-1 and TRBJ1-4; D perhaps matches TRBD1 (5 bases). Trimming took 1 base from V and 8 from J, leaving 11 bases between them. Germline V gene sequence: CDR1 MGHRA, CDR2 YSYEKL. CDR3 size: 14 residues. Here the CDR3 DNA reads TGCGCCAGCAGCCAAGGCGGGACGTACGAAAAACTGTTTTTT. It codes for CASSQGGTYEKLFF.

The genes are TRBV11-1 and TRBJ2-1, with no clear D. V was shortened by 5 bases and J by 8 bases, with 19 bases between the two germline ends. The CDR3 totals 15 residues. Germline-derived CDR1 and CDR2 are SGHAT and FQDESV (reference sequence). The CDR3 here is CASSPGSPGTYEQFF. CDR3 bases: TGTGCCAGCAGCCCCGGGTCCCCGGGCACGTATGAGCAGTTCTTC.

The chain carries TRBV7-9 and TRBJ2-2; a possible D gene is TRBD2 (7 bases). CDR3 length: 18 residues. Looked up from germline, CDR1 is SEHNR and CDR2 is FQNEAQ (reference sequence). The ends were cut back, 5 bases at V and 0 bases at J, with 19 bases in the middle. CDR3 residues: CASSRRGGLLPNTGELFF. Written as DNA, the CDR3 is TGTGCCAGCAGCCGTAGGGGGGGACTTCTTCCGAACACCGGGGAGCTGTTTTTT.

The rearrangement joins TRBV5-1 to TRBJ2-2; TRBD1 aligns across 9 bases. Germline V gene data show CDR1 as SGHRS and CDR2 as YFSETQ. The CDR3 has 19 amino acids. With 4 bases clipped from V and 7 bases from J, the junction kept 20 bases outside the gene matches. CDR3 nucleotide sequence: TGCGCCAGCAGCCTTCGGCCCATTACCGGGACAGGGATTGACGGGGAGCTGTTTTTT. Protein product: CASSLRPITGTGIDGELFF.

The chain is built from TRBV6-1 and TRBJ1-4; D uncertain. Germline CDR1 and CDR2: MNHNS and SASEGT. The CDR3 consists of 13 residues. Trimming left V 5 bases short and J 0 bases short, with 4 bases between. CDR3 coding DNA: TGTGCCAGCAGTAGAACAACTAATGAAAAACTGTTTTTT. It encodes CASSRTTNEKLFF.

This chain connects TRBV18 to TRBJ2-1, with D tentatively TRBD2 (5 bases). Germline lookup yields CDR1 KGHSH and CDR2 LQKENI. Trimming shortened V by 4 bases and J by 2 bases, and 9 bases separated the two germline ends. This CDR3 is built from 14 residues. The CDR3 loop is CASSLSGTYNEQFF. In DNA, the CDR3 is TGTGCCAGCTCACTGAGCGGAACCTACAATGAGCAGTTCTTC.

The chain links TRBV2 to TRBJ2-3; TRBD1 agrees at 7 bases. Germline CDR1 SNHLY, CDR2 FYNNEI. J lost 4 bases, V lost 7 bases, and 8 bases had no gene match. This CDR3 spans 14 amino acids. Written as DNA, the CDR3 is TGTGCCAGCACCACAGGGGTGAGGCCAGATACGCAGTATTTT. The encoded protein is CASTTGVRPDTQYF.

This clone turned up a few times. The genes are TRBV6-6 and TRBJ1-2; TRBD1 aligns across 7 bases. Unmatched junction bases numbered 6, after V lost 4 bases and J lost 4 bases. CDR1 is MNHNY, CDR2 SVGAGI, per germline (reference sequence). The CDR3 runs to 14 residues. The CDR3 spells CASSSTGQAYGYTF. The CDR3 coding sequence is TGTGCCAGCAGTTCCACCGGACAGGCCTATGGCTACACCTTC.

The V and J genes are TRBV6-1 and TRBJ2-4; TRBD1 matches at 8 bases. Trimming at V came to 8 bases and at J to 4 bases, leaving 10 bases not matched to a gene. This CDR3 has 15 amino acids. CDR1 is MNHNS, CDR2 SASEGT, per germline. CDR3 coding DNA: TGTGCCAGCCTTCAGACAGGGGCCGCAAAAAACATTCAGTACTTC. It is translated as CASLQTGAAKNIQYF.

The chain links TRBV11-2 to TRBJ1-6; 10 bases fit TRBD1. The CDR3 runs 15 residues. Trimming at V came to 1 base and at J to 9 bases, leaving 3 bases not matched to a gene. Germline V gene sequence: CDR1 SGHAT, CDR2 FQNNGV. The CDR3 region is CASSLGTGGPSPLHF. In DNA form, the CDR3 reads TGTGCCAGCAGCTTAGGGACAGGGGGGCCTTCACCCCTCCACTTT.

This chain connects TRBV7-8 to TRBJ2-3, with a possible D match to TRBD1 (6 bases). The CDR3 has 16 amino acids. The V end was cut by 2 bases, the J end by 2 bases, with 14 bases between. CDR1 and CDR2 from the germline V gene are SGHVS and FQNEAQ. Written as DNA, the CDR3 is TGTGCCAGCAGCTTATTGTTCCAGGGGTACACAGATACGCAGTATTTT. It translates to CASSLLFQGYTDTQYF.

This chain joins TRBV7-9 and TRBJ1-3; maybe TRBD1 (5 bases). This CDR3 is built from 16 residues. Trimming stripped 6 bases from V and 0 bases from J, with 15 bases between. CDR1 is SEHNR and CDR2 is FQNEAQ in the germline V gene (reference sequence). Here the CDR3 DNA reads TGTGCCAGCAGTTCCTGGGGCCAGAGCTCTGGAAACACCATATATTTT. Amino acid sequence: CASSSWGQSSGNTIYF.

CDR3 nucleotide sequence: TGTGCCAGCAGAGCGGGGGGTACCACAGATACGCAGTATTTT. Amino acid sequence: CASRAGGTTDTQYF. The gene calls are TRBV6-6 and TRBJ2-3; 9 nucleotides agree with TRBD2. Germline V gene data show CDR1 as MNHNY and CDR2 as SVGAGI (reference sequence). Losses at the gene ends were 6 bases for V and 2 bases for J; bases not matched to a gene: 3. CDR3 length: 14 amino acids.

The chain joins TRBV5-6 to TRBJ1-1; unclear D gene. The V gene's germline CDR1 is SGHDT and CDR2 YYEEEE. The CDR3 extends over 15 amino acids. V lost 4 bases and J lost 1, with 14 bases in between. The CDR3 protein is CASSRAGIRNTEAFF. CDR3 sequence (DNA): TGTGCCAGCAGCCGGGCCGGGATCAGGAACACTGAAGCTTTCTTT.

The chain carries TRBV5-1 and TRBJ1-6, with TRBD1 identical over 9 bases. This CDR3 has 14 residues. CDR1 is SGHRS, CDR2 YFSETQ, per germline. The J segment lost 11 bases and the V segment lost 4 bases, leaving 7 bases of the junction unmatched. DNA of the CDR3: TGCGCCAGCAGCGGGTCCGGGACAGGGACACCCCTCCACTTT. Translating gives CASSGSGTGTPLHF.

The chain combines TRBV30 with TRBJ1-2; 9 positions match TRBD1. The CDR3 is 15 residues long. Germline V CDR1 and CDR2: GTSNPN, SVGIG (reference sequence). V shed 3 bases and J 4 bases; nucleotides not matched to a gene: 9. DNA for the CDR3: TGTGCCTGGAGAATACAGGGGGCCCCATTCTATGGCTACACCTTC. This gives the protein CAWRIQGAPFYGYTF.

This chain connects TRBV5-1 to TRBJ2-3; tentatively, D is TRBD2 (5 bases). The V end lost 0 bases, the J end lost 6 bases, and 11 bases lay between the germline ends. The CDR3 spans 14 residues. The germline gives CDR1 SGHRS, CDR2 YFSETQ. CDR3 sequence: CASSLGTAVDTQYF. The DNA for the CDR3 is TGCGCCAGCAGCTTGGGGACTGCAGTGGATACGCAGTATTTT.

CDR3 sequence reads: CASSLPGSGNQPQHF. The CDR3 DNA reads TGCGCCAGCAGCTTACCAGGGAGCGGCAATCAGCCCCAGCATTTT. V gene TRBV5-1 combines with J gene TRBJ1-5, with D possibly matching TRBD1 (5 bases). Trimming removed 2 bases at V and 2 bases at J, with 11 bases between. There are 15 residues in the CDR3. CDR1 and CDR2 (germline): SGHRS, YFSETQ.

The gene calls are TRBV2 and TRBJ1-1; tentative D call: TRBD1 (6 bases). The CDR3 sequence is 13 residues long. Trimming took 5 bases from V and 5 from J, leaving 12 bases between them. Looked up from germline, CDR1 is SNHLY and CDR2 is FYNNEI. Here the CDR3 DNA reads TGTGCCAGCAGTCTTGATACAGGGACTGAAGCTTTCTTT. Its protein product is CASSLDTGTEAFF. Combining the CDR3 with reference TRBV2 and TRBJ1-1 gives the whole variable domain EPEVTQTPSHQVTQMGQEVILRCVPISNHLYFYWYRQILGQKVEFLVSFYNNEISEKSEIFDDQFSVERPDGSNFTLKIRSTKLEDSAMYFCASSLDTGTEAFFGQGTRLTVV.

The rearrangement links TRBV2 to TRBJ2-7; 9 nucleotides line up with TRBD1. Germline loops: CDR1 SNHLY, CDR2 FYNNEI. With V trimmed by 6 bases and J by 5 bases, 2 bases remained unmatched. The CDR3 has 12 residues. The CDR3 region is CASRDRGNEQYF. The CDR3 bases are TGTGCCAGCAGGGACAGGGGAAACGAGCAGTACTTC.

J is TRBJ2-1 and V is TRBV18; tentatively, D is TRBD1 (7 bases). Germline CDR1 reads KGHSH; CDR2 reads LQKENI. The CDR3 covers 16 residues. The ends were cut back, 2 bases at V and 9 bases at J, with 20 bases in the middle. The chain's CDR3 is CASSPAAVRGASEQFF. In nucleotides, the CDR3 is TGTGCCAGCTCACCAGCGGCGGTCAGGGGGGCGAGTGAGCAGTTCTTC.